Listed below are T cell receptor beta chains from one sample, sequenced in a study of breast tumors, draining lymph nodes, adjacent tissues. Each CDR3 protein gets one entry after TCRdb re-called the multiplex PCR reads with MiXCR. The repertoire holds 180,000 or so distinct CDR3 sequences, approximately 30% seen once, with roughly 3.8% in the top ten. Sequencing used axillary lymph node tissue. The receptor set was obtained from a female donor with breast cancer. Some clones in this sample may be carry-over from other donors' samples. Both conserved end residues are part of each CDR3. D genes are given only for firm matches. Clone size appears in some rows only: once, few, many, or a class for an expanded clone.

J: TRBJ2-1; V: TRBV2; D: .; size: many; DNA: TGTGCCAGCAGGATGGGTCTTGGGACCTACAATGAGCAGTTCTTC; CDR3: CASRMGLGTYNEQFF
J: TRBJ2-6; V: TRBV29-1; D: TRBD1; size: many; DNA: TGCAGCGTTGGGACAGGGTTTGGGGCCAACGTCCTGACTTTC; CDR3: CSVGTGFGANVLTF
J: TRBJ2-2; V: TRBV2; D: .; size: many; DNA: TGTGCCAGCAGGACACCTGGTGGTCCACTGATCGGGGAGCTGTTTTTT; CDR3: CASRTPGGPLIGELFF
J: TRBJ2-7; V: TRBV29-1; D: TRBD1; size: .; DNA: TGCAACCTGGGGACAGGCGGTTTTTACGAGCAGTACTTC; CDR3: CNLGTGGFYEQYF
J: TRBJ2-3; V: TRBV6-6; D: .; size: .; DNA: TGTGCCAGCCGGACTCCGGGGAGCACAGATACGCAGTATTTT; CDR3: CASRTPGSTDTQYF
J: TRBJ2-7; V: TRBV6-5; D: .; size: many; DNA: TGTGCCTCTAACCGGGCAGGGGAGGCATACGAGCAGTACTTC; CDR3: CASNRAGEAYEQYF
J: TRBJ1-6; V: TRBV10-1; D: .; size: many; DNA: TGCGCCAGCAGTGCGGCCGGACCGGTCAATTCACCCCTCCACTTT; CDR3: CASSAAGPVNSPLHF
J: TRBJ2-3; V: TRBV4-1; D: .; size: many; DNA: TGCGCCAGCAGCCTAGACAGGTTTCGCACAGATACGCAGTATTTT; CDR3: CASSLDRFRTDTQYF
J: TRBJ2-1; V: TRBV27; D: TRBD2; size: many; DNA: TGTGCCAGCAGTCCGCCTAGCGGGAGGCCTGAGCAGTTCTTC; CDR3: CASSPPSGRPEQFF
J: TRBJ2-1; V: TRBV9; D: .; size: many; DNA: TGTGCCAGCAGCGTAGGTGGGGGCGGGATGAATGAGCAGTTCTTC; CDR3: CASSVGGGGMNEQFF
J: TRBJ1-1; V: TRBV7-8; D: .; size: .; DNA: TGTGCCAGCAGACGAATCCAGTCGGGGAGGGGCACTGAACCTTTCTTT; CDR3: CASRRIQSGRGTEPFF
J: TRBJ2-1; V: TRBV27; D: .; size: .; DNA: TGTGCCAGCACCAGGGTTATCGGGCATACGGGTGAGCAGTTCTTC; CDR3: CASTRVIGHTGEQFF
J: TRBJ1-5; V: TRBV2; D: .; size: many; DNA: TGTGCCAGCTTGGGAGACACTAGGAATCAGCCCCAGCATTTT; CDR3: CASLGDTRNQPQHF
J: TRBJ2-1; V: TRBV6-5; D: .; size: many; DNA: TGTGCCAGCAGTTATGGGGGGACTCAGCAGTTCTTC; CDR3: CASSYGGTQQFF
J: TRBJ2-7; V: TRBV5-5; D: TRBD2; size: once; DNA: TGTGCCAGCAGCTCCCTTAGCGGGGGGCCCGTCTACGAGCAGTACTTC; CDR3: CASSSLSGGPVYEQYF
J: TRBJ2-4; V: TRBV27; D: .; size: .; DNA: TGTGCCAGCAGTTCGGGACCGGGTTTTGGGGCGGCCAAAAACATTCAGTACTTC; CDR3: CASSSGPGFGAAKNIQYF
J: TRBJ2-7; V: TRBV7-2; D: .; size: many; DNA: TGTGCCAGCAGCTTAAAATACCAAAACACCCGTACCTCCTACGAGCAGTACTTC; CDR3: CASSLKYQNTRTSYEQYF
J: TRBJ2-6; V: TRBV7-3; D: TRBD1; size: many; DNA: TGTGCCAGCAGCTTGCCGACAGGGGGCTTGGCTGGGGCCAACGTCCTGACTTTC; CDR3: CASSLPTGGLAGANVLTF
J: TRBJ2-5; V: TRBV5-6; D: TRBD1; size: many; DNA: TGTGCCAGCAGCTTGGGGACAGGGTTGAACGTAGAGACCCAGTACTTC; CDR3: CASSLGTGLNVETQYF
J: TRBJ2-1; V: TRBV3-1; D: .; size: few; DNA: TGTGCCAGCAGCCCTGCGAGGGGCCCTTACAATGAGCAGTTCTTC; CDR3: CASSPARGPYNEQFF
J: TRBJ1-6; V: TRBV6-5; D: TRBD1; size: .; DNA: TGTGCCAGCAGTTACGGAGGGACAGCCCTCCACTTT; CDR3: CASSYGGTALHF
J: TRBJ2-7; V: TRBV20-1; D: TRBD1; size: many; DNA: TGCAGTGCTAGAAACCGGGACAGGGGAATATACGAGCAGTACTTC; CDR3: CSARNRDRGIYEQYF
J: TRBJ2-5; V: TRBV19; D: .; size: many; DNA: TGTGCCAGTAGTATAGATCTGTTTTTGAAAGAGACCCAGTACTTC; CDR3: CASSIDLFLKETQYF
J: TRBJ2-1; V: TRBV7-7; D: .; size: many; DNA: TGTGCTAGCAGCCCGGGAGTGTACAATGAGCAGTTCTTC; CDR3: CASSPGVYNEQFF
J: TRBJ1-1; V: TRBV7-6; D: TRBD1; size: few; DNA: TGTGCCAGCAGCTTGGGACAGAAGTACACTGAAGCTTTCTTT; CDR3: CASSLGQKYTEAFF
J: TRBJ1-4; V: TRBV2; D: .; size: .; DNA: TGTGCCAGCAGTGAAATTTCTGAAAAACTGTTTTTT; CDR3: CASSEISEKLFF
J: TRBJ2-7; V: TRBV6-5; D: TRBD1; size: many; DNA: TGTGCCAGCAGCGAGACAGGGTTCGAGCAGTACTTC; CDR3: CASSETGFEQYF
J: TRBJ1-5; V: TRBV27; D: .; size: many; DNA: TGTGCCAGCAGTTTCTATAGCAATCAGCCCCAGCATTTT; CDR3: CASSFYSNQPQHF
J: TRBJ2-3; V: TRBV7-9; D: TRBD2; size: many; DNA: TGTGCCAGCAGCTCGGGCCCGGGGGGGGCGCAGTATTTT; CDR3: CASSSGPGGAQYF
J: TRBJ1-6; V: TRBV7-3; D: .; size: .; DNA: TGTGCCAGCAGCTTACGTGGACATTCACCCCTCCACTTT; CDR3: CASSLRGHSPLHF
J: TRBJ2-2; V: TRBV5-6; D: .; size: many; DNA: TGTGCCAGCAGGGCCATGGGGGGGCGTACCGGGGAGCTGTTTTTT; CDR3: CASRAMGGRTGELFF
J: TRBJ2-6; V: TRBV18; D: .; size: many; DNA: TGTGCCAGCTCACCTGGCCCAGGGATAATCGCTGGGGCCAACGTCCTGACTTTC; CDR3: CASSPGPGIIAGANVLTF
J: TRBJ2-2; V: TRBV28; D: TRBD1; size: .; DNA: TGTGCCAGCGAGGGGACAGGGTGGACCGGGGAGCTGTTTTTT; CDR3: CASEGTGWTGELFF
J: TRBJ2-7; V: TRBV5-6; D: TRBD1; size: .; DNA: TGTGCCAGCATCCAAGGGACAGGGGGCCGCGAGCAGTACTTC; CDR3: CASIQGTGGREQYF
J: TRBJ2-7; V: TRBV27; D: TRBD1; size: many; DNA: TGTGCCAGCAGTTTGACAGGGGAGAGCTCCTACGAGCAGTACTTC; CDR3: CASSLTGESSYEQYF
J: TRBJ2-7; V: TRBV3-1; D: .; size: many; DNA: TGTGCCAGCAGCGTACAGGGAAAAAGGCAGTACTTC; CDR3: CASSVQGKRQYF
J: TRBJ2-1; V: TRBV20-1; D: .; size: many; DNA: TGCAGTGCTCCCTCAACGAGGAATGAGCAGTTCTTC; CDR3: CSAPSTRNEQFF
J: TRBJ2-1; V: TRBV9; D: TRBD2; size: many; DNA: TGTGCCAGCAGCCCCCGTAGCGGGAGCGCCTACAATGAGCAGTTCTTC; CDR3: CASSPRSGSAYNEQFF
J: TRBJ1-2; V: TRBV28; D: .; size: few; DNA: TGTGCCAGCAGCCCGGGACGGAATACTAACTATGGCTACACCTTC; CDR3: CASSPGRNTNYGYTF
J: TRBJ2-2; V: TRBV7-3; D: .; size: many; DNA: TGTGCCAGCAGCCTCCGTCGGGGGACGTCCCAATCCGGGGAGCTGTTTTTT; CDR3: CASSLRRGTSQSGELFF
J: TRBJ2-6; V: TRBV12-3/TRBV12-4; D: .; size: many; DNA: TGTGCCAGCAGTTCCCCTGGGCGACCTGGGGCCAACGTCCTGACTTTC; CDR3: CASSSPGRPGANVLTF
J: TRBJ2-7; V: TRBV5-1; D: TRBD2; size: many; DNA: TGCGCCAGCAGCTTGGTGTTAGCGGGAGGCCAGGGGGCCTACGAGCAGTACTTC; CDR3: CASSLVLAGGQGAYEQYF